Below, one T cell receptor (beta chain) is given with its context. Antigen unknown. Germline trimming cut 7 bases from V and 0 bases from J; bases unmatched to any gene: 1. The CDR3 is 12 residues long. CDR1 DFQATT and CDR2 SNEGSKA come from the germline V gene (reference sequence). This sample is drawn from a study of early T cells in non-severe SARS-CoV-2 infection. In the study overall: Unpaired chains resulted from sequencing bulk RNA of unsorted whole blood. Study outcomes and limitations: Matches to VDJdb favored anti-spike CD8 responses and missed private and CD4 specificities.

In TCRdb, the 5' RACE reads were re-called with MiXCR into one record per CDR3 protein. The table shows around 70,000 distinct CDR3 sequences, with 12% occurring only once. The chain carries TRBV20-1 and TRBJ2-3; 7 positions agree with TRBD1. This TCR was recovered from an adult who was a healthcare worker with PCR-confirmed SARS-CoV-2 infection or an uninfected control (not recorded which). The sequenced material came from whole blood. The CDR3 sequence is CSGQGSTDTQYF. The DNA of the CDR3 is TGCAGTGGACAGGGAAGCACAGATACGCAGTATTTT.